This T cell receptor beta chain was recovered during a study of T-cell memory formation after mild COVID-19. Study summary: Most TCR clusters belonged to a single donor. Broader study findings: Memory cells collected pre-infection included some clones that later responded, suggesting cross-reactive memory joined. Clones that got smaller from day 15 to 85 had even CD4/CD8, while clones growing later tipped toward CD4+.

Turning to this clonotype: The target antigen is unknown.

Amplification by 5'RACE using constant-segment primers produced TCR alpha and TCR beta cDNA libraries that carried sample barcodes and UMIs. TCRdb itself ran the 5' RACE reads through MiXCR, one entry per CDR3 protein. This sample has 150,000 to 200,000 distinct CDR3 sequences, with about a sixth found just once. The sequencing input was PBMCs or a T cell subset sorted from them (not recorded which). This sequence originates from an adult woman who had mild COVID-19 (a few samples of this study predate the infection). Cell type and time point are not known.

The CDR3 here is CASSRHMGTDITGNTIYF. The CDR3 coding sequence is TGTGCCAGCAGCCGTCACATGGGGACGGATATAACTGGAAACACCATATATTTT. The chain joins TRBV11-2 to TRBJ1-3; D may be TRBD1 (5 bases). The V gene's germline CDR1 is SGHAT and CDR2 FQNNGV. The CDR3 sequence is 18 residues long. V dropped 5 bases and J dropped 2 bases, with 22 bases sitting between them.